Below, one T cell receptor beta chain is given with its context. The source of the sample is a study of shared T cell receptors in the human thymus. The CDR3 covers 18 residues. Trimming cost V 5 bases and J 4 bases, with 23 bases left between them. Germline V gives CDR1 MNHEY, CDR2 SMNVEV (reference sequence). This table comes from immunoSEQ multiplex PCR, and its TCRdb copy is limited to in-frame clones, with some not included. The sample has about 400,000 clones; roughly 94% are singletons. This receptor was identified in a human donor. This chain joins TRBV27 and TRBJ2-2; perhaps D is TRBD1 or TRBD2 (6 bases each). Sequenced sample: thymocytes. The chain's CDR3 is CASSPLSGAAVTTGELFF. The CDR3 nucleotides are TGTGCCAGCAGTCCGCTGTCGGGGGCTGCAGTAACCACCGGGGAGCTGTTTTTT.